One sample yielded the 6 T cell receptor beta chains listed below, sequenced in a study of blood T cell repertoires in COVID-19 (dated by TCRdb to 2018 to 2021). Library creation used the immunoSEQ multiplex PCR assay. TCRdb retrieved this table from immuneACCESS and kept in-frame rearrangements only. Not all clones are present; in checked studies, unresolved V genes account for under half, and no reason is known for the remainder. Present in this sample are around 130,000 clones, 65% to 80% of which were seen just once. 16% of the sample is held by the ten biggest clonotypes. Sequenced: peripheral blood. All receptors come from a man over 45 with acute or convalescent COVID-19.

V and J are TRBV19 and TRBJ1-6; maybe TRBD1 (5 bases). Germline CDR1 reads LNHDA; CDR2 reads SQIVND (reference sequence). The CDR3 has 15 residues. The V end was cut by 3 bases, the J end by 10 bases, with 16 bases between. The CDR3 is CASSIGGTLQSPLHF. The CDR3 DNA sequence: TGTGCCAGTAGTATTGGAGGGACCTTGCAATCACCCCTCCACTTT.

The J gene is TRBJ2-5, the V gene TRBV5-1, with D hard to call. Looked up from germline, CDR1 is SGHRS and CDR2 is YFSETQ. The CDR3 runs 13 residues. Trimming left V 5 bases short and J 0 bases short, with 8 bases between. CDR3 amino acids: CASRSRNQETQYF. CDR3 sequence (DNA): TGCGCCAGCAGGAGCCGTAACCAAGAGACCCAGTACTTC.

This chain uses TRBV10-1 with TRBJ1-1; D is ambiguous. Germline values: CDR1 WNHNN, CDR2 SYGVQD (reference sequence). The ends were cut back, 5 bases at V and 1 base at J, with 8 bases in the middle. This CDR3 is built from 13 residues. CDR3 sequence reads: CASSFGENTEAFF. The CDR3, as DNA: TGCGCCAGCAGTTTCGGGGAGAACACTGAAGCTTTCTTT.

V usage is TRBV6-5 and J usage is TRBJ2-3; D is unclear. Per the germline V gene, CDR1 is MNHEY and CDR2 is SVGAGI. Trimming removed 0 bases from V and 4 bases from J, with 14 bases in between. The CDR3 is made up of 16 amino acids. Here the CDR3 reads CASSYSGRFESDTQYF. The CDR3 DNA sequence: TGTGCCAGCAGTTACTCAGGCAGGTTCGAATCAGATACGCAGTATTTT.

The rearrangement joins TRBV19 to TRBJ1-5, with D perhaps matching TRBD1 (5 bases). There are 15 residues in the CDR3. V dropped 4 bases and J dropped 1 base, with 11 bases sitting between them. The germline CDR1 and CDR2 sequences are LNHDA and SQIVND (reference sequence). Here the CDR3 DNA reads TGTGCCAGTAGTACGGGGGTTATCAGCAATCAGCCCCAGCATTTT. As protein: CASSTGVISNQPQHF.

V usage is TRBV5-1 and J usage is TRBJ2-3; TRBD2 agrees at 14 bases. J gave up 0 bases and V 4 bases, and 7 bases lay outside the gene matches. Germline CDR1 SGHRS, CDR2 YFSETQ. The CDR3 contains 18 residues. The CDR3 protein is CASSPGLAGVTSTDTQYF. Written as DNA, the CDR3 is TGCGCCAGCAGCCCGGGACTAGCGGGGGTCACTAGCACAGATACGCAGTATTTT. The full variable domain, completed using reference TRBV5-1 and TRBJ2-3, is KAGVTQTPRYLIKTRGQQVTLSCSPISGHRSVSWYQQTPGQGLQFLFEYFSETQRNKGNFPGRFSGRQFSNSRSEMNVSTLELGDSALYLCASSPGLAGVTSTDTQYFGPGTRLTVL.